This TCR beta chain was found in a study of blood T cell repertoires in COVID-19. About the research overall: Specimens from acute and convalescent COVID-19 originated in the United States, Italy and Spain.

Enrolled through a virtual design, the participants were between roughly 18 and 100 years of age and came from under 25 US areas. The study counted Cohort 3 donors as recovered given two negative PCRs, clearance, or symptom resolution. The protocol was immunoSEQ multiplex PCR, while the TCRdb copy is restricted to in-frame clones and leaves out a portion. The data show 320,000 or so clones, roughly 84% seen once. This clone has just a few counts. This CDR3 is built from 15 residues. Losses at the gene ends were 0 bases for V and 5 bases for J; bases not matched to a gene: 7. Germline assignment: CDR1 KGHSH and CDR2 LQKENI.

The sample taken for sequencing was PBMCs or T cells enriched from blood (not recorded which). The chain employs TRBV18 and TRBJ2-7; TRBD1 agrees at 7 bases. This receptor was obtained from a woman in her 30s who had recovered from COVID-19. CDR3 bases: TGTGCCAGCTCACCACCGCCCAGGGGGTCCCACGAGCAGTACTTC. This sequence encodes CASSPPPRGSHEQYF.